Each of the 10 T cell receptor beta chains below was sequenced from the same sample in a study of T cell changes during pregnancy in multiple sclerosis. TCRdb keeps only in-frame clones here, not all; method: immunoSEQ multiplex PCR. Altogether about 42,000 clones are present, roughly 96% being singletons, with the ten largest covering 0.89%. The sequenced sample was peripheral blood, obtained in the second trimester of pregnancy. The receptors come from a female donor with multiple sclerosis, enrolled in a pregnancy study.

The V gene is TRBV10-3, the J gene TRBJ1-2; D uncertain. The CDR3 is 13 residues long. V lost 3 bases and J lost 2, with 7 bases in between. Germline lookup yields CDR1 ENHRY and CDR2 SYGVKD. As DNA, the CDR3 is TGTGCCATCAGTGATTTGGCAAACTATGGCTACACCTTC. This gives the protein CAISDLANYGYTF.

The chain has TRBV5-5 and TRBJ2-2, with a possible D match to TRBD2 (5 bases). The CDR3 runs to 15 residues. CDR1 and CDR2 (germline): SGHKS, YYEKEE (reference sequence). The V end was cut by 7 bases, the J end by 0 bases, with 13 bases between. As DNA, the CDR3 is TGTGCCAGCGGGATTAGCGCCACGAACACCGGGGAGCTGTTTTTT. It specifies CASGISATNTGELFF.

V usage is TRBV9 and J usage is TRBJ2-3, with 9 bases fitting TRBD2. Looked up from germline, CDR1 is SGDLS and CDR2 is YYNGEE. The CDR3 runs 16 residues. V was clipped by 0 bases and J by 4 bases; unmatched bases: 6. The CDR3 nucleotides read TGTGCCAGCAGCGTAGTAGGCGGGGGGGCCCCAGATACGCAGTATTTT. Translating it yields CASSVVGGGAPDTQYF.

This clone was observed a single time. The rearrangement joins TRBV7-9 to TRBJ1-1, with 7 bases matching TRBD1. Germline trimming cut 5 bases from V and 11 bases from J; bases unmatched to any gene: 11. The length of the CDR3 is 13 residues. Germline values: CDR1 SEHNR, CDR2 FQNEAQ (reference sequence). The CDR3 region is CASSLQGVQRAFF. DNA for the CDR3: TGTGCCAGCAGCCTTCAGGGGGTGCAACGGGCTTTCTTT. Using reference TRBV7-9 and TRBJ1-1 for the parts outside the CDR3, the full variable domain is DTGVSQNPRHKITKRGQNVTFRCDPISEHNRLYWYRQTLGQGPEFLTYFQNEAQLEKSRLLSDRFSAERPKGSFSTLEIQRTEQGDSAMYLCASSLQGVQRAFFGQGTRLTVV.

CDR3 nucleotides: TGTGCCAGCAGCCAGGTACTGCGGGGGGCCTCAAATGAGCAGTTCTTC. Amino acid sequence: CASSQVLRGASNEQFF. The chain joins TRBV14 to TRBJ2-1; 8 bases agree with TRBD2. V was pared by 3 bases and J by 7 bases, with 11 bases of the junction left unmatched. CDR1 and CDR2 (germline): SGHDN, FVKESK. The CDR3 is 16 amino acids.

The chain links TRBV9 to TRBJ2-1, with a possible D match to TRBD2 (6 bases). V shed 4 bases and J shed 7 bases, with 18 bases lying between them. The CDR3 consists of 15 residues. CDR1 is SGDLS and CDR2 is YYNGEE in the germline V gene. CDR3 nucleotides: TGTGCCAGCAGCTCCCGACTAGGGGCGGCGAATGAGCAGTTCTTC. It encodes CASSSRLGAANEQFF.

DNA for the CDR3: TGTGCCAGCAGTTTAGGCGGGTTACAAGAGACCCAGTACTTC. Protein sequence: CASSLGGLQETQYF. This chain uses TRBV27 with TRBJ2-5; D is perhaps TRBD2 (5 bases). CDR3 length: 14 residues. CDR1 is MNHEY, CDR2 SMNVEV, per germline (reference sequence). V was cut by 2 bases and J by 2 bases, with 9 bases left in between.

The V gene is TRBV14, the J gene TRBJ1-6; D is unclear. Trimming pared 4 bases from V and 5 bases from J, leaving 3 bases between. Germline V gene lookup returns CDR1 SGHDN and CDR2 FVKESK. This CDR3 is built from 12 residues. The CDR3 reads CASSPHNSPLHF. The DNA of the CDR3 is TGTGCCAGCAGCCCTCATAATTCACCCCTCCACTTT.

V and J are TRBV9 and TRBJ1-2; possible D gene TRBD1, 6 bases. CDR1 is SGDLS and CDR2 is YYNGEE in the germline V gene. This CDR3 contains 15 residues. The V end was cut by 0 bases, the J end by 3 bases, with 12 bases between. CDR3 loop: CASSVVTGGDYGYTF. As DNA, the CDR3 is TGTGCCAGCAGCGTAGTAACGGGGGGCGACTATGGCTACACCTTC.

The chain employs TRBV7-8 and TRBJ1-1; the D gene is possibly TRBD1 (6 bases). This CDR3 has 14 residues. The germline V gene encodes CDR1 SGHVS and CDR2 FQNEAQ. V was trimmed by 5 bases and J by 3 bases, leaving 13 bases between them. The CDR3 loop reads CASSLDSGDTEAFF. The CDR3 DNA is TGTGCCAGCAGCCTTGATTCAGGGGACACTGAAGCTTTCTTT.